The rows below give T cell receptor beta chains drawn from one sample of a study of blood T cell repertoires in COVID-19. Assay: immunoSEQ multiplex PCR; the TCRdb copy retains only in-frame clones and omits some. The sample lists 200,000 to 250,000 clones, nearly 90% occurring once. Sequenced: PBMCs or T cells enriched from blood (not recorded which). The receptors come from a man aged 30 to 39 who had been exposed to COVID-19. CDR3s leave out the opening cysteine and the closing phenylalanine or tryptophan. Each record gives: J gene, V gene, CDR3 protein.

TRBJ1-2 TRBV4-1 ASSQTVGGTGYGYT
TRBJ2-3 TRBV6-2/TRBV6-3 ASSTIGLAVTDTQY
TRBJ2-1 TRBV28 ASSFVGGPGNEQF
TRBJ1-6 TRBV5-6 ASSFRTPSEISPLH
TRBJ1-5 TRBV9 ASSVPVPNQPQH
TRBJ2-3 TRBV27 ASSLLQGARDTQY
TRBJ2-3 TRBV7-6 ASSPPGGTSTDTQY
TRBJ1-6 TRBV6-5 ASRSRQGQSPLH
TRBJ1-3 TRBV3-1/TRBV3-2 ASSQRGGESSGNTIY
TRBJ1-1 TRBV3-1/TRBV3-2 ASSQVQANTEAF
TRBJ2-1 TRBV5-1 ASSPGQAGNEQF
TRBJ1-1 TRBV29-1 SVDRRTEAF
TRBJ1-2 TRBV9 ASSVGEVEYGYT
TRBJ2-1 TRBV4-1 ASSATLAVSSYNEQF
TRBJ1-1 TRBV14 ASSLLTGEAF
TRBJ2-1 TRBV5-1 ASSLLTRRDNEQF
TRBJ1-1 TRBV12-3/TRBV12-4 ASRRNTEAF
TRBJ1-4 TRBV7-2 ASSEYRGLGKLF
TRBJ1-5 TRBV6-1 ASSEASGVWLYQPQH
TRBJ1-2 TRBV19 ASSVGTGYGYT